The sequence of this T cell receptor (beta chain) was determined in a study of glioma-infiltrating T cells. Study-level points and caveats: Above-expected tissue-blood divergence occurred in all gliomas, most in low-grade ones. Tissue and blood shared very few CDR3 sequences.

Per germline, CDR1 WSHSY and CDR2 SAAADI. The CDR3 runs 13 residues. Using RNA template, CDR3s of TCR alpha and beta were amplified with iRepertoire arm-PCR. TCRdb recomputed calls from the multiplex PCR reads with MiXCR, one row per CDR3 protein. Of about 140,000 distinct CDR3 sequences in the sample, around 40% were seen once. Of note for this clonotype: The antigen remains undetermined. The junction differs from germline at one of its ends, possibly a read error.

Sequencing was carried out using glioma tissue, nonneoplastic brain tissue, or PBMCs (not recorded which). The gene calls are TRBV10-2 and TRBJ2-7; 8 bases map to TRBD1. This TCR derives from a human donor with low-grade glioma or glioblastoma, undergoing nonglioma brain surgery, or in good health (not recorded which). CDR3 DNA: TGTGCCATCAGTGAAGGACAGGGCCACGAGCAGTACTTC. This gives the protein CAISEGQGHEQYF.